The clone carrying this T cell receptor (beta chain) was observed a single time. This sample was included in a study of blood T cell repertoires in COVID-19. The CDR3 runs to 17 residues. V dropped 0 bases and J dropped 9; count of bases not matched to a gene: 9. The germline V gene encodes CDR1 SGDLS and CDR2 YYNGEE. The table came from immunoSEQ multiplex PCR; TCRdb's copy has only in-frame clones and leaves some out. Here the sample spans roughly 160,000 clones, 82% being singletons. Material for sequencing was PBMCs or T cells enriched from blood (not recorded which). The chain recombines TRBV9 with TRBJ2-1, with TRBD2 matching 13 bases. The sequence was collected from a man between 60 and 75 years old who had recovered from COVID-19. The DNA for the CDR3 is TGTGCCAGCAGCGTAGCTTGGGGTGGGACTAGCGGGGTTGAGCAGTTCTTC. Its translation is CASSVAWGGTSGVEQFF.